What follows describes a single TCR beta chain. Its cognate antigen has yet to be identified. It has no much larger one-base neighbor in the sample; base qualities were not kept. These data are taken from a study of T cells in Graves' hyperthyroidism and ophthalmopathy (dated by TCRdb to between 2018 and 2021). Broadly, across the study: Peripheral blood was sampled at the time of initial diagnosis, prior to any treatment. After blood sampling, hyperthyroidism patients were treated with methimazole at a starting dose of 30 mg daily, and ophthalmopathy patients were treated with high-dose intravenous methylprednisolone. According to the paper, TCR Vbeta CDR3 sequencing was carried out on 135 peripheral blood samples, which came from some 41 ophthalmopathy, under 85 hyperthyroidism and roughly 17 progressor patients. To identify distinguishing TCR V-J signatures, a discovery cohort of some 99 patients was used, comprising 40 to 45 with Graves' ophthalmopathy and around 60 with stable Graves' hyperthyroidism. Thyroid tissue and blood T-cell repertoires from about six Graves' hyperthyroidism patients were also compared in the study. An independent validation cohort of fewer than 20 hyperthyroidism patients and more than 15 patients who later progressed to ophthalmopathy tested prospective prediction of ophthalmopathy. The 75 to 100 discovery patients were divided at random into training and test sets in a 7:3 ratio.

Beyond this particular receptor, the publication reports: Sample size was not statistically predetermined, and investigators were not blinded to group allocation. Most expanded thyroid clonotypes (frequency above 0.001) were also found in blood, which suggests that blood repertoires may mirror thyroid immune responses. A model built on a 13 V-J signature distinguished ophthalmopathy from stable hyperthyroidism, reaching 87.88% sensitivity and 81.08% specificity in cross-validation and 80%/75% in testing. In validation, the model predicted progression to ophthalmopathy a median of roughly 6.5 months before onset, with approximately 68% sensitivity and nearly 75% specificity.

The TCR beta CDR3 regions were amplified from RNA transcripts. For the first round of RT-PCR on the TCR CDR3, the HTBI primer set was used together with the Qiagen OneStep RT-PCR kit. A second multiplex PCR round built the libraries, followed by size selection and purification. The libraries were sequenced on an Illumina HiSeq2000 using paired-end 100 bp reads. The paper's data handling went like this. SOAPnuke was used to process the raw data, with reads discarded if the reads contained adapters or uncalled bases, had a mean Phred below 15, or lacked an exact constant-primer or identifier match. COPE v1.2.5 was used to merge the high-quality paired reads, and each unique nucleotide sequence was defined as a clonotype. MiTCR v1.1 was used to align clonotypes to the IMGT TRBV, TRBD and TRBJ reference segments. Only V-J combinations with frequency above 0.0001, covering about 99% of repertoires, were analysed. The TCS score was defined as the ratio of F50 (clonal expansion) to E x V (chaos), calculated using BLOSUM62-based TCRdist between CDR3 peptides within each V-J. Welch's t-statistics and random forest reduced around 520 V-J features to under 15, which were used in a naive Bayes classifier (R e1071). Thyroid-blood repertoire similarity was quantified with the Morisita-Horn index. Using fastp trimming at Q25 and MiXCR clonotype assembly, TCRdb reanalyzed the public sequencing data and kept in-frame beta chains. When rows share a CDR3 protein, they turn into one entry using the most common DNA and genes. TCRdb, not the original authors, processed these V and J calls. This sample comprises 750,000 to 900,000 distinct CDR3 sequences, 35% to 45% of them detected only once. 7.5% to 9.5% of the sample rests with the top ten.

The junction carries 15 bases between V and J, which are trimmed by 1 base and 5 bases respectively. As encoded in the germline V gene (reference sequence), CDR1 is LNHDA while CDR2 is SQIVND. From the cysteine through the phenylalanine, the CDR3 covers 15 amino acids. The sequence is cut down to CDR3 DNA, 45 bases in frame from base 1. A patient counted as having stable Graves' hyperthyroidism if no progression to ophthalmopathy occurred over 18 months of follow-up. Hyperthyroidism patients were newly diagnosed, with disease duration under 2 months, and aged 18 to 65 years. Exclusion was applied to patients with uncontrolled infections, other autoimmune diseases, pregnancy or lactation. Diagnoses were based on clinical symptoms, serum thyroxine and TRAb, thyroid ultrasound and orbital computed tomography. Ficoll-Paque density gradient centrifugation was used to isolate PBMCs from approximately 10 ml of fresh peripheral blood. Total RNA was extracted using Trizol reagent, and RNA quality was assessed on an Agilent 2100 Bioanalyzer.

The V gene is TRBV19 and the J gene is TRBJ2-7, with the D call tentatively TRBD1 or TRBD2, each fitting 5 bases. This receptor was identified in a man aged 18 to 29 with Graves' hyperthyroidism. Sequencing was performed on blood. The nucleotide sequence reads TGTGCCAGTAGTATAGCCGGGACGCCTCGGGACGAGCAGTACTTC. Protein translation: CASSIAGTPRDEQYF.